This TCR beta chain was obtained from a study of T-cell memory formation after mild COVID-19 (dated by TCRdb to about 2021). In terms of the full investigation: Most TCR sequence clusters were specific to one of the two donors. The cohort comprised two young, previously healthy adult volunteers, one female and one male. T-cell clones expanding and contracting after mild COVID-19 in a couple of donors were tracked by longitudinal TCRalpha and TCRbeta repertoire sequencing. Paper-wide results and their limitations: The second-wave clones that peaked on day 37 were not confirmed to be SARS-CoV-2 specific. Clones that contracted from day 15 to 85 showed balanced CD4/CD8 phenotypes, whereas a second wave of clones that expanded from day 15 to 37 leaned towards CD4+. The study covered only two mild cases, and larger cohorts including severe cases with pre-infection samples were considered necessary. Contracting CD4+ clones were found mainly in CM and EM memory subsets, while CD8+ clones were enriched in EMRA. Some responding clones were detected in pre-infection memory, suggesting pre-existing cross-reactive memory T cells joined the SARS-CoV-2 response.

The sequencer listed for this sample is Illumina NovaSeq 6000. TCRalpha and TCRbeta cDNA libraries were constructed by 5'RACE with constant-segment primers, with sample barcodes and unique molecular identifiers being introduced. RNA was extracted from every sample with Trizol reagent. Library amplification was performed in two PCR steps, and a second sample barcode and Illumina TruSeq adapters were introduced in the second step. Sequencing of libraries was performed on an Illumina NovaSeq with 2 x 150 bp paired-end reads. In the source study's methods: With migec v1.2.7, reads were demultiplexed and then collapsed into UMI-guided consensus sequences. Using mixcr v2.1.11, the UMI consensuses were aligned to TRA and TRB V and J templates and assembled into clonotypes. Clonotypes were classified as expanded or contracted when called significant by both edgeR and NoisET, with noise models trained on biological replicates. For edgeR calls, a false discovery rate-adjusted p below 0.01 and a log2 fold-change threshold of 1 were applied. As an exploratory analysis of dynamics, max-normalized trajectories of the 1000 most abundant clonotypes were examined by PCA with hierarchical clustering. Each responding clone was given a CD4 or CD8 phenotype based on the CD4+ and CD8+ repertoires, which had been sequenced separately. In-frame beta chains were kept once TCRdb had trimmed the public reads at Q25 with fastp and called clones with MiXCR. Rows are unified per CDR3 protein, each entry keeping the most common DNA and genes. It is TCRdb's table, rather than the study itself, that gives the V and J calls and clone size. The sample yields roughly 300,000 distinct CDR3 sequences; around 13% were counted once. The top ten constitute approximately 22% of the sample.

About this clonotype itself: Its antigen remains undetermined. The record has no base qualities; no much larger clone is one base away.

V is shortened by 4 bases, J by 5 bases, and the region joining them spans 10 bases. The CDR3 contains 13 residues, cysteine and phenylalanine counted. Only the CDR3 DNA stays, 39 bases, in frame from base 1. Based on the germline V gene, the CDR1 and CDR2 sequences are SGHTA and FQGTGA. Ficoll-Paque density gradient centrifugation was the method used to isolate PBMCs. The V and J genes are TRBV7-3 and TRBJ2-3; the best D guess is TRBD1, with 6 bases matching. The sample was PBMCs or a T cell subset sorted from them (not recorded which). This receptor was obtained from a man younger than 30 who had mild COVID-19 (a few samples of this study predate the infection). The sample titles of this study are shuffled in the database, so cell type and time point are left out; the donor was told from shared clones. The CDR3 region reads CASSSTGLDTQYF. The DNA reads TGTGCCAGCAGCTCTACAGGGTTAGATACGCAGTATTTT.